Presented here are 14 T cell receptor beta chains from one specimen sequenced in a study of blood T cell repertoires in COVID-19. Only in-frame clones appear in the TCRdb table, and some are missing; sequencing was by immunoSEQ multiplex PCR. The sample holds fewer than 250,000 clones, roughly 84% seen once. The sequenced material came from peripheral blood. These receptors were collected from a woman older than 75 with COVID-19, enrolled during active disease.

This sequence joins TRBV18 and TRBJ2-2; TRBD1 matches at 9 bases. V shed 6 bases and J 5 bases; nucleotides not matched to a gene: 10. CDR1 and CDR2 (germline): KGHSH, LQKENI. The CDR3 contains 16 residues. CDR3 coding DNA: TGTGCCAGCTCGCCCTTCCGGGACAGGGTGACCGGGGAGCTGTTTTTT. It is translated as CASSPFRDRVTGELFF.

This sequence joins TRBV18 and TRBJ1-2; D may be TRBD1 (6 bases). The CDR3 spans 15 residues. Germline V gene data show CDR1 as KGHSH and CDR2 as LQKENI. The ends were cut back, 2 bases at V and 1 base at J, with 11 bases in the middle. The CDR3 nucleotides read TGTGCCAGCTCACCATCCCCAGGGGTTAACTATGGCTACACCTTC. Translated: CASSPSPGVNYGYTF.

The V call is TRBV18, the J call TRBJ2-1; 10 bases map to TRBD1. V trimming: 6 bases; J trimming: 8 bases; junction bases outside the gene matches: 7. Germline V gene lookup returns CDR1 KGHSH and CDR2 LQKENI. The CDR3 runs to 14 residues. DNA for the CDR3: TGTGCCAGCTCCCGGACAGGGGGGACATATGAGCAGTTCTTC. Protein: CASSRTGGTYEQFF.

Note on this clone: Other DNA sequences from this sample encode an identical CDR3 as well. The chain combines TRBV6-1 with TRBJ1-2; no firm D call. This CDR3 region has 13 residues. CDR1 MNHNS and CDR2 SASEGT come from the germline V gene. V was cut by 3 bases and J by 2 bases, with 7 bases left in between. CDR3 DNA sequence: TGTGCCAGCAGTGAGACCGGGAACTATGGCTACACCTTC. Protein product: CASSETGNYGYTF.

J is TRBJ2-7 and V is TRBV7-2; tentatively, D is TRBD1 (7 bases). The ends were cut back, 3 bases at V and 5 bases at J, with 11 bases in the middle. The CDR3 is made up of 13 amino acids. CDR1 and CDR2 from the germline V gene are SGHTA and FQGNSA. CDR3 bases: TGTGCCAGCAGCTTCAGGGGGGCCCACGAGCAGTACTTC. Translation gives CASSFRGAHEQYF.

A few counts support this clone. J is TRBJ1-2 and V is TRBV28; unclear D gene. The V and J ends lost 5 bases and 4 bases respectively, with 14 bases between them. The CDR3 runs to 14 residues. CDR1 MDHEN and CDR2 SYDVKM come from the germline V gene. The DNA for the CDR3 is TGTGCCAGCAGTGAGGGTACGAAGGCCTATGGCTACACCTTC. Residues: CASSEGTKAYGYTF.

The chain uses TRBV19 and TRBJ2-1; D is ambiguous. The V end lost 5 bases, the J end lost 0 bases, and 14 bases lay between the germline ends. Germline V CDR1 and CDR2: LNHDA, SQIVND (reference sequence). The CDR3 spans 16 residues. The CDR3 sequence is CASSRSTASSYNEQFF. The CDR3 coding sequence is TGTGCCAGTAGTCGATCGACTGCGAGCTCCTACAATGAGCAGTTCTTC.

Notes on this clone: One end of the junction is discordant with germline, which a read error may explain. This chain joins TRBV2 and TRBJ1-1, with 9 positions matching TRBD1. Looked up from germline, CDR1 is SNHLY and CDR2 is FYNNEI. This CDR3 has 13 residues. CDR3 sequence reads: CASSEAPRGQGRF. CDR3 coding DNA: TGTGCCAGCAGTGAAGCGCCTAGGGGACAGGGAAGATTT.

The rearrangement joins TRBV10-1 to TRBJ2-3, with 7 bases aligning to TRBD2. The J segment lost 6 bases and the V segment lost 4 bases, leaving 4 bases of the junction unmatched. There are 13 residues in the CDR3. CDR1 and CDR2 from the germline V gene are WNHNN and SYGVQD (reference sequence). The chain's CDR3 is CASSGSGADTQYF. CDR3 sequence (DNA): TGCGCCAGCAGTGGGAGCGGGGCCGATACGCAGTATTTT.

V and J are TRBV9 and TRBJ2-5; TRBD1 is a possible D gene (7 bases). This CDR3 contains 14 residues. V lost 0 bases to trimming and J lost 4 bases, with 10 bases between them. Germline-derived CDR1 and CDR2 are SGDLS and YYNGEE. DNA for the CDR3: TGTGCCAGCAGCGTAGACCAGGGGGGAGAGACCCAGTACTTC. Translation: CASSVDQGGETQYF.

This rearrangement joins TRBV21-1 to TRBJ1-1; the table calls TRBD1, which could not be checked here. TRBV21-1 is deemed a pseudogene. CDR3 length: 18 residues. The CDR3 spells CASSKAKRSNTGGPEAFF. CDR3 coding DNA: TGTGCCAGCAGCAAAGCCAAACGATCTAATACAGGGGGCCCTGAAGCTTTCTTT.

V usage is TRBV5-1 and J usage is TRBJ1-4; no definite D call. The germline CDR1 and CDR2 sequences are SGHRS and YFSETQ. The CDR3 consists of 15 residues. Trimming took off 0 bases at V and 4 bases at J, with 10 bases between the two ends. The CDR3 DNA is TGCGCCAGCAGCTTGGGAGAACGCGATAATGAAAAACTGTTTTTT. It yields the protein CASSLGERDNEKLFF.

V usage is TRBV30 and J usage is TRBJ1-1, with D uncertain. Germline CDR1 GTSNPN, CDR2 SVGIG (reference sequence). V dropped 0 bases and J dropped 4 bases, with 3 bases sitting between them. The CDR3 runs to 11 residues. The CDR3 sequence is CAWSVLTEAFF. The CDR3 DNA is TGTGCCTGGAGTGTACTCACTGAAGCTTTCTTT. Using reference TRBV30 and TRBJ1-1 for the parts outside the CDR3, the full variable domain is SQTIHQWPATLVQPVGSPLSLECTVEGTSNPNLYWYRQAAGRGLQLLFYSVGIGQISSEVPQNLSASRPQDRQFILSSKKLLLSDSGFYLCAWSVLTEAFFGQGTRLTVV.

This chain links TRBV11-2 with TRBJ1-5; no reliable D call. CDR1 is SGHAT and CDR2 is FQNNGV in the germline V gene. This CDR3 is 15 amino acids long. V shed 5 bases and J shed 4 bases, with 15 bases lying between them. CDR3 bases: TGTGCCAGCAGCGTCCAAGACTCCCGGAATCAGCCCCAGCATTTT. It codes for CASSVQDSRNQPQHF.